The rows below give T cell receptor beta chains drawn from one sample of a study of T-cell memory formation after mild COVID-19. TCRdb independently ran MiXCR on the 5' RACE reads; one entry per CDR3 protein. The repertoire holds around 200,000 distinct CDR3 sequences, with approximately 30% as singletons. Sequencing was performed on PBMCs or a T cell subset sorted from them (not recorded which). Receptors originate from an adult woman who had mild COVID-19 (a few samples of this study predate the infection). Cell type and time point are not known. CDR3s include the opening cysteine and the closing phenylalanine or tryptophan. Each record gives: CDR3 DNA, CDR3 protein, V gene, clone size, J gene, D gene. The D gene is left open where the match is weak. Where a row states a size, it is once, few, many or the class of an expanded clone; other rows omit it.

cdr3_nt: TGCGCCAGCAGCTTGGCAGATCCGGGACAGGAAGCTTTCTTT; cdr3_aa: CASSLADPGQEAFF; v_call: TRBV5-1; clone_size: NA; j_call: TRBJ1-1; d_call: TRBD1
cdr3_nt: TGTGCCAGCACCTCAACCCAGACAACGAACTATGGCTACACCTTC; cdr3_aa: CASTSTQTTNYGYTF; v_call: TRBV6-5; clone_size: NA; j_call: TRBJ1-2; d_call: NA
cdr3_nt: TGTGCCAGCAGCCAAGAGGCTAGCGGAGGGGGAGAGTACTTC; cdr3_aa: CASSQEASGGGEYF; v_call: TRBV3-1; clone_size: NA; j_call: TRBJ2-5; d_call: NA
cdr3_nt: TGCGCCAGCAGCTTGGAAGGGAACACCGGGGAGCTGTTTTTT; cdr3_aa: CASSLEGNTGELFF; v_call: TRBV5-1; clone_size: NA; j_call: TRBJ2-2; d_call: NA
cdr3_nt: TGTGCCAGCAGCCGGTCTTCAGATACGCAGTATTTT; cdr3_aa: CASSRSSDTQYF; v_call: TRBV12-3/TRBV12-4; clone_size: few; j_call: TRBJ2-3; d_call: NA
cdr3_nt: TGCGCCAGCAGCCTAGGACCAGGGGTTACTGAAGCTTTCTTT; cdr3_aa: CASSLGPGVTEAFF; v_call: TRBV4-1; clone_size: NA; j_call: TRBJ1-1; d_call: NA
cdr3_nt: TGTGCCTGGAGTGTACTCAGGGGAACAACTAATGAAAAACTGTTTTTT; cdr3_aa: CAWSVLRGTTNEKLFF; v_call: TRBV30; clone_size: NA; j_call: TRBJ1-4; d_call: NA
cdr3_nt: TGTGCCAGCAGTATCGGACTAGCGGGGGGCACAGATACGCAGTATTTT; cdr3_aa: CASSIGLAGGTDTQYF; v_call: TRBV5-4; clone_size: few; j_call: TRBJ2-3; d_call: TRBD2
cdr3_nt: TGTGCCAGCAGCCTACTAGCGGGGGGGCGTGGTGAGCAGTTCTTC; cdr3_aa: CASSLLAGGRGEQFF; v_call: TRBV7-2; clone_size: NA; j_call: TRBJ2-1; d_call: TRBD2
cdr3_nt: TGTGCCAGCAGCCATGGACAGAATCAGCCCCAGCATTTT; cdr3_aa: CASSHGQNQPQHF; v_call: TRBV7-9; clone_size: few; j_call: TRBJ1-5; d_call: NA
cdr3_nt: TGTGCCAGCAGTGTGGAAACGCTTAGCACTGAAGCTTTCTTT; cdr3_aa: CASSVETLSTEAFF; v_call: TRBV7-8; clone_size: few; j_call: TRBJ1-1; d_call: NA
cdr3_nt: TGTGCCAGCAGCTTAAAACTAGCGGGGGCCACAGATACGCAGTATTTT; cdr3_aa: CASSLKLAGATDTQYF; v_call: TRBV5-8; clone_size: few; j_call: TRBJ2-3; d_call: TRBD2
cdr3_nt: TGTGCCAGCAGCCCACCTTCTAGCCCTAGCACAGATACGCAGTATTTT; cdr3_aa: CASSPPSSPSTDTQYF; v_call: TRBV9; clone_size: NA; j_call: TRBJ2-3; d_call: NA
cdr3_nt: TGTGCCACCAGTGACTCGCATGGGGGATCCTACGAGCAGTACTTC; cdr3_aa: CATSDSHGGSYEQYF; v_call: TRBV24-1; clone_size: NA; j_call: TRBJ2-7; d_call: NA
cdr3_nt: TGTGCCAGCAGTTACTTTCCTTTAGCTAACTATGGCTACACCTTC; cdr3_aa: CASSYFPLANYGYTF; v_call: TRBV6-5; clone_size: NA; j_call: TRBJ1-2; d_call: NA
cdr3_nt: TGCAGTGCTAGCTATCCTAGCGGGGGGAACAATGAGCAGTTCTTC; cdr3_aa: CSASYPSGGNNEQFF; v_call: TRBV20-1; clone_size: few; j_call: TRBJ2-1; d_call: TRBD2
cdr3_nt: TGTGCCAGCAGCGTAGAATGGAGGGCTTCGACCTACGAGCAGTACTTC; cdr3_aa: CASSVEWRASTYEQYF; v_call: TRBV9; clone_size: NA; j_call: TRBJ2-7; d_call: NA
cdr3_nt: TGTGCCTGGACCAAAGGGGGCGCTGAAGCTTTCTTT; cdr3_aa: CAWTKGGAEAFF; v_call: TRBV30; clone_size: NA; j_call: TRBJ1-1; d_call: TRBD1
cdr3_nt: TGTGCCAGCAGCGGTACGACCTCAGGGTACGAGCAGTACTTC; cdr3_aa: CASSGTTSGYEQYF; v_call: TRBV9; clone_size: NA; j_call: TRBJ2-7; d_call: NA
cdr3_nt: TGCGCCAGCAGCTTATACGGGACTCTGGACACCGGGGAGCTGTTTTTT; cdr3_aa: CASSLYGTLDTGELFF; v_call: TRBV5-1; clone_size: few; j_call: TRBJ2-2; d_call: NA
cdr3_nt: TGTGCCAGTATCCAGACAGAAGGTAGTTCACCCCTCCACTTT; cdr3_aa: CASIQTEGSSPLHF; v_call: TRBV19; clone_size: NA; j_call: TRBJ1-6; d_call: NA
cdr3_nt: TGTGCCAGCAGTGACTCAGACGGTAGCTCCTACAATGAGCAGTTCTTC; cdr3_aa: CASSDSDGSSYNEQFF; v_call: TRBV6-4; clone_size: many; j_call: TRBJ2-1; d_call: NA
cdr3_nt: TGCGCCAGCAGCCAACAGTTGTCTAACTATGGCTACACCTTC; cdr3_aa: CASSQQLSNYGYTF; v_call: TRBV4-1; clone_size: few; j_call: TRBJ1-2; d_call: NA
cdr3_nt: TGTGCCACCAGTGAGGCGGGAGAAGAGACCCAGTACTTC; cdr3_aa: CATSEAGEETQYF; v_call: TRBV24-1; clone_size: NA; j_call: TRBJ2-5; d_call: TRBD2
cdr3_nt: TGTGCCTGGAGTGTACTAGCGGGATTTTACAATGAGCAGTTCTTC; cdr3_aa: CAWSVLAGFYNEQFF; v_call: TRBV30; clone_size: NA; j_call: TRBJ2-1; d_call: TRBD2
cdr3_nt: TGTGCCACCAGTGAACGTGGGGGCGGTAGGGACACCGGGGAGCTGTTTTTT; cdr3_aa: CATSERGGGRDTGELFF; v_call: TRBV24-1; clone_size: few; j_call: TRBJ2-2; d_call: NA
cdr3_nt: TGTGCCAGCTCACCCCTCCAGGAGAACACTGAAGCTTTCTTT; cdr3_aa: CASSPLQENTEAFF; v_call: TRBV18; clone_size: NA; j_call: TRBJ1-1; d_call: NA